The clone carrying this TCR beta chain was seen a handful of times. The antigen is undetermined. TCRdb's table, derived via immunoSEQ multiplex PCR, lists solely in-frame clones and lacks some. This table holds tens of thousands of clones, over 75% found once. This record belongs to a study of Tregs in tolerant kidney transplant recipients. Germline V lookup: CDR1 MNHEY, CDR2 SMNVEV (reference sequence). The CDR3 contains 17 residues. V gave up 6 bases and J gave up 8 bases; unmatched junction bases: 14. This rearrangement joins TRBV27 to TRBJ2-1, with 12 bases identical to TRBD1. Sequences were obtained from Tregs from blood cultured with allogeneic cells. The TCR was taken from a human donor in good health. The CDR3 region is CASRSAGTGGIGDEQFF. In DNA form, the CDR3 reads TGTGCCAGCAGATCCGCCGGGACAGGGGGCATAGGGGATGAGCAGTTCTTC.